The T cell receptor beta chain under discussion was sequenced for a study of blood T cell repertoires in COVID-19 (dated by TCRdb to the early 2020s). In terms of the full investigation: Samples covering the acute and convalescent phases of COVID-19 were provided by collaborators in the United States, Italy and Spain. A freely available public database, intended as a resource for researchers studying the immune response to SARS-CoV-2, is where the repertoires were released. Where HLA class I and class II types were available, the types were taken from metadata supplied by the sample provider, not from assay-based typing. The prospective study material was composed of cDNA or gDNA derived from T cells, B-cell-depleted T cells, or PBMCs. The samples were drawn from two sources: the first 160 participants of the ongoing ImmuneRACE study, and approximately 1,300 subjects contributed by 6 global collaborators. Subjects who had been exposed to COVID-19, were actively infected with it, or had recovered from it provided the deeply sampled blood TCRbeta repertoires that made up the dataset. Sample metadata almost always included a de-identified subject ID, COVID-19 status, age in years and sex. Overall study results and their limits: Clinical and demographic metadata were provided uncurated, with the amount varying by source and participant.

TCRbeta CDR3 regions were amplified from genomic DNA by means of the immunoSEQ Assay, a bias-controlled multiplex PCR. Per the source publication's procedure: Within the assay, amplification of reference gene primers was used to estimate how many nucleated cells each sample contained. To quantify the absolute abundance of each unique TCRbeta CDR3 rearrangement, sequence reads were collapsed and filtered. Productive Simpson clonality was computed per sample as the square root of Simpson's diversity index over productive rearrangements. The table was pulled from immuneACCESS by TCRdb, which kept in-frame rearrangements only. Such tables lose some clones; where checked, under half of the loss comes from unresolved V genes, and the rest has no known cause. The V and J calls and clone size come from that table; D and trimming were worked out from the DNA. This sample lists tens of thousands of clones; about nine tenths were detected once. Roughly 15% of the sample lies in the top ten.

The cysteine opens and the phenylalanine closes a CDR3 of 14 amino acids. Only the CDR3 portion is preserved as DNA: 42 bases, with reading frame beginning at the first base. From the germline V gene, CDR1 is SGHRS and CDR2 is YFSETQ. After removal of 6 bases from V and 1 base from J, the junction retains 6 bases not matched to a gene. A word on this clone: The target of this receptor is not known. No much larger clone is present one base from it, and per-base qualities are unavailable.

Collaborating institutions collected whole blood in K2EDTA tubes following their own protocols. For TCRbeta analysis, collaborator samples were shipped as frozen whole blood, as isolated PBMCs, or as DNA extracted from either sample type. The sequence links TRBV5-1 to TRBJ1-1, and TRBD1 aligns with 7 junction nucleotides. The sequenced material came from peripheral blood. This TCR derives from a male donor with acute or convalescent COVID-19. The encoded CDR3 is CASNTGTANTEAFF. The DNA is TGCGCCAGCAACACCGGGACAGCGAACACTGAAGCTTTCTTT.